Listed below are T cell receptor beta chains from one sample, sequenced in a study of siplizumab effects on memory and regulatory T cells. TCRdb's table, derived via immunoSEQ multiplex PCR, lists solely in-frame clones and lacks some. Of about 64,000 clones detected, roughly 96% appear once; the ten largest clones hold more than 0.095%. The sequenced material came from naive CD8+ T cells sorted from blood. Source of these receptors: a human donor in good health. The CDR3 runs from the conserved cysteine through the conserved F or W. The D gene is left open where the match is weak. Clone size is stated in some rows and not others, as once, few, many or a class when expanded.

>TRBD1|TRBJ1-6|NA|TRBV6-5
CASSLWGTGANSPLHF
TGTGCCAGCAGTTTATGGGGGACAGGGGCCAATTCACCCCTCCACTTT
>NA|TRBJ1-1|NA|TRBV5-1
CASSPAGALMNTEAFF
TGCGCCAGCAGCCCGGCGGGGGCGCTCATGAACACTGAAGCTTTCTTT
>NA|TRBJ1-1|NA|TRBV10-1
CASSRDMTNTEAFF
TGCGCCAGCAGCCGGGACATGACGAACACTGAAGCTTTCTTT
>TRBD1|TRBJ2-7|NA|TRBV5-6
CASSLGTVDYEQYF
TGTGCCAGCAGCCTCGGGACAGTGGACTACGAGCAGTACTTC
>TRBD2|TRBJ2-2|NA|TRBV2
CASSAPWTSGGYGELFF
TGTGCCAGCAGTGCCCCCTGGACTAGCGGGGGATACGGGGAGCTGTTTTTT
>NA|TRBJ2-7|NA|TRBV2
CASGESSYEQYF
TGTGCCAGCGGGGAGAGTTCCTACGAGCAGTACTTC
>NA|TRBJ1-5|once|TRBV27
CASSLGFGNQPQHF
TGTGCCAGCAGTTTGGGGTTCGGCAATCAGCCCCAGCATTTT
>NA|TRBJ2-1|NA|TRBV21-1
CASSRGQGAVNEQFF
TGTGCCAGCAGCAGAGGACAGGGGGCGGTTAATGAGCAGTTCTTC
>NA|TRBJ1-1|few|TRBV19
CASGYTEAFF
TGTGCCAGTGGATACACTGAAGCTTTCTTT
>TRBD1|TRBJ2-1|NA|TRBV19
CASSPGTGPHNEQFF
TGTGCCAGTAGCCCAGGGACAGGGCCCCACAATGAGCAGTTCTTC
>TRBD1|TRBJ2-1|NA|TRBV9
CASSVGDRGYNEQFF
TGTGCCAGCAGCGTAGGGGACAGGGGCTACAATGAGCAGTTCTTC
>NA|TRBJ2-1|NA|TRBV5-5
CASSLGGSEQFF
TGTGCCAGCAGCCTCGGGGGAAGTGAGCAGTTCTTC
>NA|TRBJ2-7|NA|TRBV29-1
CSVLMGRGSSYEQYF
TGCAGCGTTTTGATGGGTAGGGGAAGCTCCTACGAGCAGTACTTC
>NA|TRBJ2-7|NA|TRBV10-3
CAISPGGRDYEQYF
TGTGCCATCAGTCCCGGCGGCAGGGACTACGAGCAGTACTTC
>NA|TRBJ1-2|NA|TRBV6-5
CASSFTGTGEGYTF
TGTGCCAGCAGTTTCACCGGGACGGGAGAAGGCTACACCTTC
>TRBD1|TRBJ2-7|once|TRBV27
CASSLSGQGSYEQYF
TGTGCCAGCAGTTTATCCGGACAGGGATCCTACGAGCAGTACTTC
>NA|TRBJ1-1|NA|TRBV4-1
CASSQDLVGSEAFF
TGCGCCAGCAGCCAAGATTTAGTAGGTTCCGAAGCTTTCTTT
>NA|TRBJ2-7|NA|TRBV27
CASRTGYNEQYF
TGTGCCAGCCGAACAGGGTACAACGAGCAGTACTTC
>NA|TRBJ2-7|NA|TRBV2
CASRGQYEQYF
TGTGCCAGCAGGGGACAATACGAGCAGTACTTC
>NA|TRBJ2-6|NA|TRBV5-4
CASSGLTAAPGGANVLTF
TGTGCCAGCAGCGGACTGACAGCCGCCCCGGGAGGGGCCAACGTCCTGACTTTC
>TRBD1|TRBJ2-3|NA|TRBV19
CASSPVQGSSTDTQYF
TGTGCCAGTAGTCCGGTACAGGGGTCTAGCACAGATACGCAGTATTTT
>NA|TRBJ2-3|NA|TRBV4-1
CASSQDLGSPDTQYF
TGCGCCAGCAGCCAAGATCTAGGATCCCCAGATACGCAGTATTTT
>NA|TRBJ1-3|NA|TRBV15
CATSRDRGSGNTIYF
TGTGCCACCAGCAGAGATCGGGGAAGTGGAAACACCATATATTTT
>NA|TRBJ2-7|NA|TRBV4-1
CASSQDERRGYGYEQYF
TGCGCCAGCAGCCAAGATGAGCGAAGGGGGTACGGGTACGAGCAGTACTTC
>TRBD1|TRBJ1-2|once|TRBV27
CASTETGMDGYTF
TGTGCCAGCACAGAGACAGGGATGGATGGCTACACCTTC
>NA|TRBJ2-5|NA|TRBV5-4
CASSLALGEGETQYF
TGTGCCAGCAGCTTGGCCTTAGGAGAGGGAGAGACCCAGTACTTC
>TRBD2|TRBJ2-5|NA|TRBV4-2
CASSQPTSGQETQYF
TGTGCCAGCAGCCAACCTACTAGCGGCCAAGAGACCCAGTACTTC
>NA|TRBJ1-2|NA|TRBV19
CATRTPLTNYGYTF
TGTGCCACCCGAACGCCCCTTACTAACTATGGCTACACCTTC
>NA|TRBJ2-7|NA|TRBV6-5
CASNGAGPYEQYF
TGTGCCAGCAACGGAGCCGGTCCCTACGAGCAGTACTTC
>TRBD1|TRBJ1-2|NA|TRBV6-5
CASSWDRDYGYTF
TGTGCCAGCAGTTGGGACAGGGACTATGGCTACACCTTC
>NA|TRBJ1-3|NA|TRBV6-5
CASEGPGNTIYF
TGTGCCAGCGAGGGGCCTGGAAACACCATATATTTT
>NA|TRBJ2-3|NA|TRBV5-6
CASSLGTGWGDTQYF
TGTGCCAGCAGCTTGGGAACAGGGTGGGGAGATACGCAGTATTTT
>NA|TRBJ2-7|NA|TRBV27
CASSLGAGTYEQYF
TGTGCCAGCAGTTTAGGGGCAGGAACCTACGAGCAGTACTTC
>NA|TRBJ2-2|NA|TRBV6-5
CASGDPGELFF
TGTGCCAGCGGAGACCCCGGGGAGCTGTTTTTT
>TRBD2|TRBJ2-1|NA|TRBV30
CAWSCLRGGCNEQFF
TGTGCCTGGAGTTGTTTGCGGGGGGGGTGCAATGAGCAGTTCTTC
>NA|TRBJ2-7|NA|TRBV14
CASSQEVHPSYEQYF
TGTGCCAGCAGCCAAGAAGTCCACCCATCCTACGAGCAGTACTTC
>TRBD2|TRBJ2-3|NA|TRBV9
CASSVEGTSGGPQDTQYF
TGTGCCAGCAGCGTAGAGGGGACTAGCGGGGGACCCCAGGATACGCAGTATTTT
>TRBD1|TRBJ1-1|NA|TRBV11-2
CASSVGQGNTEAFF
TGTGCCAGCAGCGTAGGACAGGGGAACACTGAAGCTTTCTTT
>NA|TRBJ1-1|NA|TRBV7-9
CASSSGEGRDEAFF
TGTGCCAGCAGCTCGGGGGAAGGGAGGGATGAAGCTTTCTTT
>NA|TRBJ2-7|NA|TRBV12-5
CASGFSGEAQYEQYF
TGTGCTAGTGGTTTCTCCGGCGAAGCCCAGTACGAGCAGTACTTC
>NA|TRBJ1-2|NA|TRBV9
CASSVRPVEDTYGYTF
TGTGCCAGCAGCGTACGGCCTGTGGAGGATACCTATGGCTACACCTTC
>NA|TRBJ2-7|NA|TRBV7-9
CASSLESYEQYF
TGTGCCAGCAGCTTAGAATCCTACGAGCAGTACTTC
>NA|TRBJ2-3|NA|TRBV29-1
CSVEPGAYGTDTQYF
TGCAGCGTTGAGCCCGGTGCGTATGGCACAGATACGCAGTATTTT
>NA|TRBJ2-1|NA|TRBV19
CASSMGVGPASDPFF
TGTGCCAGTAGTATGGGTGTCGGTCCGGCTAGCGACCCGTTCTTC
>TRBD1|TRBJ1-5|NA|TRBV12-5
CASGFLLTGDQPQHF
TGTGCTAGTGGTTTCCTTTTGACAGGGGATCAGCCCCAGCATTTT
>TRBD2|TRBJ2-1|NA|TRBV4-3
CASSHPGLADRIGFF
TGCGCCAGCAGCCATCCGGGACTAGCGGACCGTATAGGGTTCTTC
>TRBD2|TRBJ2-3|NA|TRBV27
CASNEGAGGTDTQYF
TGTGCCAGCAATGAGGGCGCGGGGGGGACAGATACGCAGTATTTT
>TRBD1|TRBJ1-1|NA|TRBV10-1
CASRTGGGYTEAFF
TGCGCCAGCAGGACAGGGGGCGGGTACACTGAAGCTTTCTTT
>NA|TRBJ2-3|NA|TRBV9
CASSVGTDSSTDTQYF
TGTGCCAGCAGCGTCGGGACGGACTCTAGCACAGATACGCAGTATTTT
>NA|TRBJ1-1|NA|TRBV6-5
CASSYLGGDTEAFF
TGTGCCAGCAGTTACCTGGGGGGGGACACTGAAGCTTTCTTT
>NA|TRBJ1-3|NA|TRBV11-2
CASSGGTGNTIYF
TGTGCCAGCAGCGGGGGAACTGGAAACACCATATATTTT
>NA|TRBJ2-2|few|TRBV1
CTSSAGSGGAGGELFF
TGCACCAGCAGCGCAGGGAGCGGGGGGGCCGGCGGGGAGCTGTTTTTT
>TRBD2|TRBJ2-1|NA|TRBV13
CASSERPGLAVNEQFF
TGTGCCAGCAGCGAAAGACCGGGACTAGCGGTCAATGAGCAGTTCTTC
>NA|TRBJ1-1|NA|TRBV12-5
CASGYLWGQNTEAFF
TGTGCTAGTGGTTATCTATGGGGGCAGAACACTGAAGCTTTCTTT
>TRBD1|TRBJ2-2|NA|TRBV19
CASSDLWGEDRASRAGELFF
TGTGCCAGTAGCGACTTATGGGGGGAGGACAGGGCCTCGAGGGCCGGGGAGCTGTTTTTT
>NA|TRBJ2-7|NA|TRBV6-5
CASSSNTAGQYF
TGTGCCAGCAGTAGCAACACGGCGGGTCAGTACTTC
>TRBD1|TRBJ1-1|once|TRBV6-6
CASSYSQGATEAFF
TGTGCCAGCAGTTACTCACAGGGGGCCACTGAAGCTTTCTTT
>NA|TRBJ1-3|NA|TRBV5-4
CASSPAPGGGNTIYF
TGTGCCAGCAGCCCGGCACCGGGCGGGGGAAACACCATATATTTT
>NA|TRBJ1-1|NA|TRBV6-5
CASSYDENTEAFF
TGTGCCAGCAGTTACGACGAGAACACTGAAGCTTTCTTT